Reported below is one T cell receptor (beta chain). This entry comes from a study of control samples from healthy donors and cancer patients. Clones were sequenced by immunoSEQ multiplex PCR, and TCRdb holds only the in-frame ones, with some missing. This sample has around 140,000 clones, with about 90% found just once. Germline lookup yields CDR1 MNHEY and CDR2 SVGAGI. The V gene end was trimmed by 7 bases and the J gene end by 5 bases; junction bases not matched to a gene: 3. The CDR3 contains 14 residues. The gene calls are TRBV6-5 and TRBJ2-2, with 11 bases lining up with TRBD2. The TCR originated in a man between 18 and 29 years old in good health. The sample comprised blood. CDR3 protein: CASNPSGGTGELFF. CDR3 nucleotide sequence: TGTGCCAGCAACCCTAGCGGGGGGACCGGGGAGCTGTTTTTT.